This T cell receptor beta chain is from a study of B cell selection in AIRE deficiency. Points from the study as a whole: Tconv and Treg cells from AIRE-deficient patients resembled healthy donors in TCRBV usage, CDR3 length and diversity. Shared Treg sequences were biased toward short CDR3s with few non-templated nucleotide insertions. With only TCRbeta sequenced, around a third of shared healthy Treg sequences overlapped Tconv. Approximately 33% of healthy-shared Treg TCRbeta sequences appeared in patient Tconv cells.

Conventional CD4 T cells were sorted as CD4+CD127+ cells. Using immunoSEQ multiplex PCR, the repertoire was profiled, and TCRdb retains in-frame clones only, with some absent. This sample has 20,000 to 30,000 clones, with approximately 96% found just once. Points on this clone: Its cognate antigen is unknown.

This CDR3 has 15 amino acids. V was pared by 3 bases and J by 0 bases, with 6 bases between. The germline gives CDR1 SGHVS, CDR2 FQNEAQ. The sequence was obtained from a human donor in good health. The specimen sequenced was CD4+CD127+ conventional T cells sorted from PBMCs. The chain is built from TRBV7-8 and TRBJ1-6; D gene ambiguous. CDR3: CASSLGSSYNSPLHF. The CDR3 coding sequence is TGTGCCAGCAGCTTGGGTAGCTCCTATAATTCACCCCTCCACTTT.